Below are 27 T cell receptor beta chains sequenced from a single sample in a study of shared clonotypes between healthy human individuals. The table came from immunoSEQ multiplex PCR; TCRdb's copy has only in-frame clones and leaves some out. In the table there are approximately 500,000 clones, around 73% of which are singletons. The sequencing input was PBMCs. These receptors were obtained from a woman aged 40 to 50 in good health. Some clones in this sample may be carry-over from other donors' samples.

This clone was seen more than once but under ten times. The chain has TRBV4-1 and TRBJ1-4; the D is unclear. From germline, CDR1 is MGHRA and CDR2 YSYEKL. CDR3 length equals 15 residues. Trimming left V 0 bases short and J 7 bases short, with 12 bases between. The CDR3 region has the DNA TGCGCCAGCAGCCAAGAGGCACGGGGAGGTGAAAAACTGTTTTTT. Protein: CASSQEARGGEKLFF.

This sequence joins TRBV9 and TRBJ2-2; 13 positions agree with TRBD2. V shed 3 bases, J shed 4 bases, and the junction held 6 bases outside the gene matches. This CDR3 spans 17 amino acids. Germline values: CDR1 SGDLS, CDR2 YYNGEE. DNA for the CDR3: TGTGCCAGCAGCGCCCCGAGACTAGCGGGAGGCACCGGGGAGCTGTTTTTT. It translates to CASSAPRLAGGTGELFF.

The V call is TRBV11-3, the J call TRBJ1-1; TRBD1 matches at 8 bases. The CDR3 consists of 15 residues. Per the germline V gene, CDR1 is SGHNT and CDR2 is YENEEA. Trimming took 5 bases from V and 4 from J; bases not matched to a gene: 9. The CDR3 here is CASSPGQGSGTEAFF. For the CDR3, the DNA is TGTGCCAGCAGCCCAGGACAGGGAAGTGGCACTGAAGCTTTCTTT.

The V and J genes are TRBV5-1 and TRBJ1-1; D not certain. Germline CDR1 SGHRS, CDR2 YFSETQ. Trimming removed 4 bases from V and 1 base from J, with 11 bases in between. The CDR3 length is 14 residues. CDR3 sequence reads: CASSLSPPNTEAFF. The DNA of the CDR3 is TGCGCCAGCAGCCTCTCCCCTCCGAACACTGAAGCTTTCTTT.

Remarks on this clone: The germline gene is not matched at one end of the junction; a read error may be the cause. The chain combines TRBV18 with TRBJ2-2; D perhaps matches TRBD2 (6 bases). The CDR3 is made up of 15 amino acids. CDR1 KGHSH and CDR2 LQKENI come from the germline V gene. The DNA of the CDR3 is TGTGCCAGCTCACCAAGTGCGGGATACACCAGGGAGCTGTTTTTT. This codes for CASSPSAGYTRELFF.

V usage is TRBV6-6 and J usage is TRBJ1-6, with D possibly matching TRBD1 (6 bases). Trimming took off 6 bases at V and 10 bases at J, with 22 bases between the two ends. This CDR3 has 16 residues. CDR1 is MNHNY, CDR2 SVGAGI, per germline (reference sequence). Here the CDR3 DNA reads TGTGCCAGCAGCCCCCCTGGGGGGGCACTACGGTCACCCCTCCACTTT. Amino acids: CASSPPGGALRSPLHF.

The V gene is TRBV18, the J gene TRBJ2-2; 10 bases are a match to TRBD1. V was clipped by 4 bases and J by 4 bases; unmatched bases: 6. CDR1 is KGHSH, CDR2 LQKENI, per germline. The CDR3 consists of 16 residues. CDR3 coding DNA: TGTGCCAGCTCACTATCCGGGACAGGGGCCACCGGGGAGCTGTTTTTT. The encoded protein is CASSLSGTGATGELFF.

This chain connects TRBV28 to TRBJ2-7, with 9 nucleotides matching TRBD1. CDR3 size: 15 residues. Germline V gives CDR1 MDHEN, CDR2 SYDVKM. V shed 3 bases, J shed 3 bases, and the junction held 6 bases outside the gene matches. Here the CDR3 reads CASSFRDRVVYEQYF. DNA for the CDR3: TGTGCCAGCAGTTTCCGGGACAGGGTGGTCTACGAGCAGTACTTC. The full variable domain, rest sourced from reference TRBV28 and TRBJ2-7, is DVKVTQSSRYLVKRTGEKVFLECVQDMDHENMFWYRQDPGLGLRLIYFSYDVKMKEKGDIPEGYSVSREKKERFSLILESASTNQTSMYLCASSFRDRVVYEQYFGPGTRLTVT.

This chain connects TRBV9 to TRBJ1-5; D ambiguous. Per germline, CDR1 SGDLS and CDR2 YYNGEE. V gave up 3 bases and J gave up 3 bases, with 10 bases separating them. The length of the CDR3 is 14 residues. CDR3 amino acids: CASSARGANQPQHF. The CDR3 bases are TGTGCCAGCAGCGCCCGGGGTGCCAATCAGCCCCAGCATTTT.

V usage is TRBV6-1 and J usage is TRBJ1-1; D gene unclear. V shed 3 bases and J shed 4 bases, with 12 bases lying between them. The CDR3 length is 14 residues. Germline loops: CDR1 MNHNS, CDR2 SASEGT. The CDR3 DNA is TGTGCCAGCAGTGAGAACTGGCCGGGCACTGAAGCTTTCTTT. Amino acids: CASSENWPGTEAFF.

A word on this clone: Within the sample, other DNA sequences also encode this same CDR3. J is TRBJ2-7 and V is TRBV6-1; no reliable D call. The V gene's germline CDR1 is MNHNS and CDR2 SASEGT. This CDR3 region has 10 residues. Deletions cut 8 bases from V and 3 bases from J, with 5 bases between. The CDR3 DNA reads TGTGCCAGCGGACGCTACGAGCAGTACTTC. Its protein is CASGRYEQYF.

The V gene is TRBV10-3, the J gene TRBJ1-6; the match to TRBD1 covers 8 bases. This CDR3 is built from 15 residues. The germline V gene encodes CDR1 ENHRY and CDR2 SYGVKD. Trimming at V came to 2 bases and at J to 4 bases, leaving 1 base not matched to a gene. The CDR3 protein is CAISEGQGYNSPLHF. The CDR3 DNA reads as TGTGCCATCAGTGAGGGACAGGGTTATAATTCACCCCTCCACTTT.

The chain links TRBV14 to TRBJ1-2, with 8 bases that match TRBD1. CDR3 length: 14 amino acids. V lost 6 bases, J lost 4 bases, and 7 bases stayed unmatched. Germline V lookup: CDR1 SGHDN, CDR2 FVKESK. Here the CDR3 reads CASSRGQGFYGYTF. CDR3 DNA: TGTGCCAGCAGTCGCGGACAGGGCTTCTATGGCTACACCTTC.

Only a few counts were recorded for this clone. J is TRBJ2-7 and V is TRBV11-3, with 11 bases lining up with TRBD2. With V trimmed by 9 bases and J by 6 bases, 1 base remained unmatched. The CDR3 has 11 amino acids. Per germline, CDR1 SGHNT and CDR2 YENEEA. The CDR3 is CARLAGGEQYF. The CDR3 DNA is TGTGCCAGGCTAGCGGGAGGCGAGCAGTACTTC.

The chain is built from TRBV6-5 and TRBJ2-7; possibly TRBD2 for D (6 bases). CDR3 length: 15 amino acids. Germline V CDR1 and CDR2: MNHEY, SVGAGI. V lost 2 bases, J lost 0 bases, and 11 bases lay in between. CDR3 DNA sequence: TGTGCCAGCAGTTACAGACGGGGACTCTCCTACGAGCAGTACTTC. Amino acids: CASSYRRGLSYEQYF.

V and J are TRBV2 and TRBJ2-1, with D perhaps being TRBD1 or TRBD2 (6 bases each). Trimming cost V 7 bases and J 6 bases, with 22 bases left between them. Germline CDR1 and CDR2: SNHLY and FYNNEI. CDR3 length: 16 residues. Here the CDR3 reads CASKNRDTGVGNEQFF. In nucleotides, the CDR3 is TGTGCCAGCAAAAACAGGGACACGGGGGTCGGCAATGAGCAGTTCTTC.

The chain links TRBV25-1 to TRBJ2-1, with D perhaps TRBD1 or TRBD2 (5 bases each). V gave up 5 bases and J gave up 9 bases, with 14 bases separating them. CDR3 length equals 13 residues. Germline V gives CDR1 MGHDK, CDR2 SYGVNS. CDR3 sequence: CASSRSGTSEQFF. In DNA, the CDR3 is TGTGCCAGCAGTCGATCCGGGACGAGTGAGCAGTTCTTC.

V is TRBV7-2 and J is TRBJ1-2; D is unresolved. The CDR3 totals 14 residues. Germline V CDR1 and CDR2: SGHTA, FQGNSA. The V end was cut by 2 bases, the J end by 8 bases, with 15 bases between. DNA for the CDR3: TGTGCCAGCAGCTTATCAGTTAGTCTTTGGGGCTACACCTTC. As protein: CASSLSVSLWGYTF.

The chain couples TRBV27 to TRBJ2-3, with TRBD2 as a possible D gene (5 bases). With 4 bases removed from V and 2 bases from J, the gap between germline ends came to 10 bases. Germline V gives CDR1 MNHEY, CDR2 SMNVEV (reference sequence). The length of the CDR3 is 14 residues. The CDR3 here is CASSYLAVTDTQYF. The CDR3 DNA reads TGTGCCAGCAGTTACCTAGCAGTCACAGATACGCAGTATTTT.

The gene calls are TRBV27 and TRBJ1-5, with TRBD1 identical over 7 bases. CDR3 length: 15 residues. J lost 0 bases, V lost 5 bases, and 4 bases had no gene match. Germline assignment: CDR1 MNHEY and CDR2 SMNVEV (reference sequence). The CDR3 is CASSIQGISNQPQHF. CDR3 coding DNA: TGTGCCAGCAGTATACAGGGGATTAGCAATCAGCCCCAGCATTTT.

The chain uses TRBV6-1 and TRBJ2-1, with 7 bases lining up with TRBD1. CDR3 length: 14 residues. The germline V gene has CDR1 MNHNS and CDR2 SASEGT. The V segment lost 6 bases and the J segment 7 bases; nucleotides outside the gene matches: 9. The CDR3 DNA is TGTGCCAGCAGCCCGACAGGGCGTAGGAATGAGCAGTTCTTC. Translated: CASSPTGRRNEQFF.

This clone was counted only a few times. The rearrangement links TRBV20-1 to TRBJ2-7; D is perhaps TRBD2 (6 bases). The ends were cut back, 3 bases at V and 3 bases at J, with 6 bases in the middle. The germline V gene encodes CDR1 DFQATT and CDR2 SNEGSKA (reference sequence). The length of the CDR3 is 11 residues. The CDR3 DNA follows: TGCAGTGCTAGGGACTACTACGAGCAGTACTTC. The encoded protein is CSARDYYEQYF.

The chain uses TRBV2 and TRBJ2-3, with D hard to call. V was trimmed by 4 bases and J by 6 bases, leaving 11 bases between them. The CDR3 spans 13 residues. CDR1 and CDR2 from the germline V gene are SNHLY and FYNNEI. The CDR3 DNA is TGTGCCAGCAGTGGGGGAATGGGGGATACGCAGTATTTT. This sequence encodes CASSGGMGDTQYF.

The chain is built from TRBV19 and TRBJ2-3, with 7 positions matching TRBD2. Germline CDR1 is LNHDA and CDR2 is SQIVND (reference sequence). The CDR3 has 14 amino acids. J was trimmed by 2 bases and V by 6 bases; bases with no gene match: 5. DNA of the CDR3: TGTGCCAGTAGATTGGCGGGGGACACAGATACGCAGTATTTT. Protein: CASRLAGDTDTQYF.

J is TRBJ2-3 and V is TRBV30; possible D gene TRBD1, 5 bases. V lost 2 bases and J lost 0, with 6 bases in between. The CDR3 is made up of 13 amino acids. CDR1 is GTSNPN, CDR2 SVGIG, per germline (reference sequence). CDR3 bases: TGTGCCTGGAGTCAGGGAAGCACAGATACGCAGTATTTT. Residues: CAWSQGSTDTQYF.

The count of this clone is one. For the CDR3, the DNA is TGCGCCAGCAGCTTGTTCGATTCCCGGGGTGAGCAGTTCTTC. Its translation: CASSLFDSRGEQFF. The gene calls are TRBV5-1 and TRBJ2-1, with TRBD2 as a possible D gene (5 bases). The CDR3 consists of 14 residues. Germline-derived CDR1 and CDR2 are SGHRS and YFSETQ. V was clipped by 1 base and J by 9 bases, with 14 bases between them.

The chain employs TRBV5-1 and TRBJ2-1; TRBD1 agrees at 12 bases. Germline lookup yields CDR1 SGHRS and CDR2 YFSETQ. The CDR3 has 15 residues. The ends lost 4 bases at V and 12 bases at J; junction bases unmatched: 11. The CDR3 sequence is CASSAGTGTGGGQFF. CDR3 nucleotides: TGCGCCAGCAGCGCCGGGACCGGGACAGGGGGCGGGCAGTTCTTC.